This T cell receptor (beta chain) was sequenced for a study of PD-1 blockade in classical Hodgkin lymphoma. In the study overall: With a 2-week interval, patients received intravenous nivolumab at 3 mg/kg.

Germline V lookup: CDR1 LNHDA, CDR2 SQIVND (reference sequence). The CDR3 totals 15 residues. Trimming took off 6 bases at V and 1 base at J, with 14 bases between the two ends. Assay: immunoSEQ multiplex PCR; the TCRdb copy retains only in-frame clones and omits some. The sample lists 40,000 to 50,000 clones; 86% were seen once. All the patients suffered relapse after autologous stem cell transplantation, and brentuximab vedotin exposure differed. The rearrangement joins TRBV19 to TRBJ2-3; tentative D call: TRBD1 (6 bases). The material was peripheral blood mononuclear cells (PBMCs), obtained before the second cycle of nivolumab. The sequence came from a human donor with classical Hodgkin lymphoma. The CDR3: CASRLTGMGTDTQYF. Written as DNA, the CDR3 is TGTGCCAGTAGATTAACAGGGATGGGCACAGATACGCAGTATTTT.